These 2 T cell receptor beta chains were all obtained from the same sample, sequenced in a study of blood T cell repertoires in COVID-19 (dated by TCRdb to the early 2020s). Libraries were made using the immunoSEQ multiplex PCR assay. Drawn from immuneACCESS, this table holds only the in-frame rearrangements with V and J called that TCRdb kept. Clones are partly lost; checked studies trace under half to an unresolved V gene and leave the rest unexplained. In all, the sample holds some 120,000 clones, and roughly 90% of those were seen once. The top ten hold about 2% of the sample. The material sequenced was peripheral blood. Source of these receptors: a man in his fifties or sixties with COVID-19, enrolled during active disease.

The CDR3 loop reads CASSDRGSRTEAFF. The CDR3 DNA is TGTGCCAGTAGTGATAGGGGAAGTCGCACTGAAGCTTTCTTT. The rearrangement uses TRBV19 and TRBJ1-1, with D possibly matching TRBD1 (5 bases). Trimming removed 5 bases at V and 4 bases at J, with 14 bases between. This CDR3 contains 14 residues. CDR1 is LNHDA, CDR2 SQIVND, per germline (reference sequence).

This clone was seen only a few times. CDR3 nucleotides: TGCGCCAGCAGCGTAGAAGCGGGAAGCTACAATGAGCAGTTCTTC. Amino acids: CASSVEAGSYNEQFF. The V and J genes are TRBV5-1 and TRBJ2-1, with TRBD2 matching 7 bases. With V trimmed by 4 bases and J by 3 bases, 7 bases remained unmatched. The CDR3 consists of 15 residues. CDR1 is SGHRS and CDR2 is YFSETQ in the germline V gene.